These 10 T cell receptor beta chains were sequenced from one sample in a study of regulatory and conventional T cells in RAG deficiency. The data were produced by immunoSEQ multiplex PCR, yet TCRdb's version contains in-frame clones alone and is incomplete. The top ten clones hold approximately 0.51% of a sample with over 45,000 clones, about 90% of them seen once. Blood CD4+ CD25-low CD127-high conventional T cells supplied the genomic DNA template. These records were also assigned to another study, of regulatory T cells. That paper states: The primer mix had 52 TRBV and 13 TRBJ primers.

Sequenced input: CD4+ effector T cells sorted from blood. These receptors were obtained from a human donor in good health.

The chain employs TRBV28 and TRBJ2-1; TRBD2 matches 10 bases. Germline loops: CDR1 MDHEN, CDR2 SYDVKM. J lost 8 bases, V lost 10 bases, and 11 bases had no gene match. The CDR3 has 14 amino acids. The CDR3 DNA reads TGTGCCACCCCCCTAGCGGGAGTATGGGATGAGCAGTTCTTC. It codes for CATPLAGVWDEQFF.

The J gene is TRBJ1-1, the V gene TRBV7-9; weak D call: TRBD1 (6 bases). CDR1 and CDR2 (germline): SEHNR, FQNEAQ (reference sequence). The V end lost 5 bases, the J end lost 4 bases, and 14 bases lay between the germline ends. There are 14 residues in the CDR3. The CDR3 here is CASSLRNRATEAFF. The CDR3 bases are TGTGCCAGCAGCCTTAGGAACAGGGCCACTGAAGCTTTCTTT.

The CDR3 region has the DNA TGTGCCAGCAGTGAAGGACAGGGGCTCAATGAGCAGTTCTTC. This translates into CASSEGQGLNEQFF. The rearrangement joins TRBV6-1 to TRBJ2-1; 8 positions agree with TRBD1. The germline gives CDR1 MNHNS, CDR2 SASEGT. The CDR3 has 14 amino acids. V lost 1 base, J lost 6 bases, and 2 bases stayed unmatched.

There are a few counts of this clone. The chain carries TRBV18 and TRBJ2-7, with unresolved D. The CDR3 is 14 amino acids. V gave up 3 bases and J gave up 7 bases, with 16 bases separating them. Germline CDR1 is KGHSH and CDR2 is LQKENI. This CDR3 is CASSPLPSTTEQYF. The CDR3 DNA follows: TGTGCCAGCTCACCCCTGCCATCTACAACTGAGCAGTACTTC.

V usage is TRBV9 and J usage is TRBJ2-4; 12 bases line up with TRBD2. This CDR3 contains 14 residues. The germline CDR1 and CDR2 sequences are SGDLS and YYNGEE. The ends lost 4 bases at V and 8 bases at J; junction bases unmatched: 4. This chain's CDR3 is CASSPRLAGDIQYF. In DNA form, the CDR3 reads TGTGCCAGCAGCCCCCGACTAGCGGGAGACATTCAGTACTTC.

This chain joins TRBV7-9 and TRBJ2-5, with TRBD2 as a possible D gene (5 bases). The J call may be wrong; the DNA end is better matched by TRBJ2-7. CDR1 SEHNR and CDR2 FQNEAQ come from the germline V gene (reference sequence). The CDR3 has 14 residues. The CDR3 nucleotides read TGTGCCAGCAGCTTATCGGGAAGGGCCTACGAGCAGTACTTC. Translated, it gives CASSLSGRAYEQYF.

This clone was picked up one time. The chain couples TRBV7-2 to TRBJ1-2; 8 bases map to TRBD1. V was pared by 3 bases and J by 3 bases, with 3 bases of the junction left unmatched. CDR1 and CDR2 from the germline V gene are SGHTA and FQGNSA. CDR3 size: 14 residues. The CDR3, as DNA: TGTGCCAGCAGCTTTCAACAGGGGGACTATGGCTACACCTTC. It translates to CASSFQQGDYGYTF.

The chain joins TRBV2 to TRBJ1-4, with 7 bases identical to TRBD1. The trim removed 9 bases at V and 0 bases at J, leaving 7 bases unmatched. This CDR3 is built from 15 residues. Germline V gene data show CDR1 as SNHLY and CDR2 as FYNNEI. The DNA of the CDR3 is TGTGCCAGAAGAGGGGGCGACTCAACTAATGAAAAACTGTTTTTT. Translated, it gives CARRGGDSTNEKLFF.

The chain employs TRBV11-2 and TRBJ2-1; TRBD2 is a possible D gene (7 bases). Germline V gives CDR1 SGHAT, CDR2 FQNNGV. V was trimmed by 6 bases and J by 2 bases, leaving 17 bases between them. CDR3 size: 16 residues. CDR3 loop: CASRPQGGATYNEQFF. In DNA form, the CDR3 reads TGTGCCAGCAGACCACAGGGAGGGGCCACCTACAATGAGCAGTTCTTC. Drawing the rest from reference TRBV11-2 and TRBJ2-1, the complete variable domain is EAGVAQSPRYKIIEKRQSVAFWCNPISGHATLYWYQQILGQGPKLLIQFQNNGVVDDSQLPKDRFSAERLKGVDSTLKIQPAKLEDSAVYLCASRPQGGATYNEQFFGPGTRLTVL.

CDR3 region: CASSLSGTGVTGELFF. CDR3 nucleotides: TGTGCCAGCAGCCTGTCCGGGACAGGGGTCACCGGGGAGCTGTTTTTT. J is TRBJ2-2 and V is TRBV7-2; 10 nucleotides line up with TRBD1. J lost 4 bases, V lost 5 bases, and 7 bases had no gene match. CDR3 length: 16 residues. The germline gives CDR1 SGHTA, CDR2 FQGNSA. The complete variable domain, with remaining parts taken from reference TRBV7-2 and TRBJ2-2, reads GAGVSQSPSNKVTEKGKDVELRCDPISGHTALYWYRQSLGQGLEFLIYFQGNSAPDKSGLPSDRFSAERTGGSVSTLTIQRTQQEDSAVYLCASSLSGTGVTGELFFGEGSRLTVL.